What follows describes a single T cell receptor beta chain. Its antigen remains unidentified. No qualities accompany the bases; no much larger clone lies one base away. The sample comes from a study of blood T cell repertoires in COVID-19 (dated by TCRdb to 2018 to 2021). As for the study more broadly: Samples covering the acute and convalescent phases of COVID-19 were provided by collaborators in the United States, Italy and Spain. The material from the prospective study consisted of cDNA or gDNA derived from T cells, B-cell-depleted T cells, or PBMCs. The repertoires were made available in a free public database intended to serve as a resource for research on the immune response to SARS-CoV-2. Deeply sampled blood TCRbeta repertoires from subjects exposed to, actively infected with, or recovered from COVID-19 were included in the dataset. Samples were obtained from the ongoing ImmuneRACE study (first 160 participants) and from over 1,000 subjects provided by 6 global collaborators. The sample metadata nearly always contained a de-identified subject ID, COVID-19 status, age in years and sex. Where HLA class I and class II types were available, the types were taken from metadata supplied by the sample provider, not from assay-based typing. Study-wide findings and limitations: The quantity of clinical and demographic metadata differed by source and by participant and was supplied without curation.

TCRbeta CDR3 regions were amplified from genomic DNA by means of the immunoSEQ Assay, a bias-controlled multiplex PCR. The authors' analysis ran thus. Within the assay, amplification of reference gene primers was used to estimate how many nucleated cells each sample contained. To quantify the absolute abundance of each unique TCRbeta CDR3 rearrangement, sequence reads were collapsed and filtered. For each sample, productive Simpson clonality was calculated as the square root of Simpson's diversity index across productive rearrangements. TCRdb obtained this table from immuneACCESS and retained in-frame rearrangements with V and J assigned. These tables miss some clones; where compared with another copy, unresolved V genes account for less than half of the shortfall, and the remainder is unexplained. The V and J calls and clone size were taken over from that table, and D and trimming were inferred from the DNA. The sample profile shows about 65,000 clones; 85% to 95% of them were found once. Approximately 2.9% of the sample lies in the top ten.

Whole blood was collected in K2EDTA tubes by collaborating institutions according to the institutions' own protocols. For TCRbeta analysis, collaborators shipped samples as frozen whole blood, isolated PBMCs, or DNA extracted from either of those sample types. CDR1 and CDR2, per the germline V gene (reference sequence), are LNHNV and YYDKDF. The CDR3 sequence holds 15 residues, the cysteine and phenylalanine included. The entry retains the CDR3 DNA only, 45 bases that are in frame from base 1. Cut back by 0 bases and 5 bases, the V and J ends lie 13 bases apart. Recombination linked TRBV15 to TRBJ1-2; matching of 6 bases hints at TRBD1 as the D gene. The origin of this receptor is a man between 65 and 85 years old with active COVID-19. The sequencing input was peripheral blood. The CDR3 region has the sequence CATSRDWGGQYGYTF. The nucleotides are TGTGCCACCAGCAGAGATTGGGGGGGCCAGTATGGCTACACCTTC.